A single sample is the source of the 18 T cell receptor beta chains below, sequenced in a study of early T cells in non-severe SARS-CoV-2 infection. TCRdb re-called the 5' RACE reads through MiXCR, storing one row per CDR3 protein. The sample includes approximately 62,000 distinct CDR3 sequences, 12% of them seen just once. Sequenced sample: whole blood. These receptors all stem from an adult who was a healthcare worker with PCR-confirmed SARS-CoV-2 infection or an uninfected control (not recorded which).

This clonotype has at least ten counts. The CDR3 DNA is TGTGCCAGCAGGCCGACAGGGCTAGGTGGAAACACCATATATTTT. Encoded protein: CASRPTGLGGNTIYF. This chain uses TRBV28 with TRBJ1-3; 7 bases map to TRBD1. The CDR3 covers 15 residues. The V gene's germline CDR1 is MDHEN and CDR2 SYDVKM. The V gene end was trimmed by 6 bases and the J gene end by 3 bases; junction bases not matched to a gene: 8.

This chain uses TRBV24-1 with TRBJ2-2; no clear D gene. Germline-derived CDR1 and CDR2 are KGHDR and SFDVKD. This CDR3 comprises 13 residues. V was shortened by 4 bases and J by 4 bases, with 6 bases between the two germline ends. In nucleotides, the CDR3 is TGTGCCACCAGTGAACGGCCCACCGGGGAGCTGTTTTTT. Amino acids: CATSERPTGELFF.

This clonotype has just a few counts. V usage is TRBV19 and J usage is TRBJ1-4; D might be TRBD1 (5 bases). V lost 8 bases, J lost 0 bases, and 13 bases lay in between. CDR1 is LNHDA and CDR2 is SQIVND in the germline V gene (reference sequence). The CDR3 consists of 15 residues. The CDR3 is CASSDTFATNEKLFF. CDR3 sequence (DNA): TGTGCCAGTTCGGACACCTTTGCAACTAATGAAAAACTGTTTTTT.

This chain joins TRBV7-9 and TRBJ2-7, with D uncertain. Trimming shortened V by 5 bases and J by 2 bases, and 10 bases separated the two germline ends. Germline CDR1 and CDR2: SEHNR and FQNEAQ (reference sequence). This CDR3 region has 13 residues. The CDR3 reads CASSPATPYEQYF. CDR3 nucleotide sequence: TGTGCCAGCAGCCCAGCGACCCCCTACGAGCAGTACTTC. Filled out from reference TRBV7-9 and TRBJ2-7, the complete variable domain reads DTGVSQNPRHKITKRGQNVTFRCDPISEHNRLYWYRQTLGQGPEFLTYFQNEAQLEKSRLLSDRFSAERPKGSFSTLEIQRTEQGDSAMYLCASSPATPYEQYFGPGTRLTVT.

This clonotype was seen ten or more times. This chain joins TRBV5-8 and TRBJ2-2; either TRBD1 or TRBD2 may fit D (6 bases each). The CDR3 is made up of 15 amino acids. V was pared by 4 bases and J by 1 base, with 11 bases between. In germline, CDR1 is SGHTS, CDR2 YDEGEE. CDR3 in DNA: TGTGCCAGCAGCCGGGGGCACCAGAACACCGGGGAGCTGTTTTTT. Translated: CASSRGHQNTGELFF.

The V and J genes are TRBV28 and TRBJ1-3; D call uncertain. From germline, CDR1 is MDHEN and CDR2 SYDVKM. This CDR3 is built from 13 residues. Trimming removed 3 bases at V and 5 bases at J, with 8 bases between. CDR3 residues: CASSFVERNTIYF. In DNA form, the CDR3 reads TGTGCCAGCAGTTTTGTGGAACGAAACACCATATATTTT. Using reference TRBV28 and TRBJ1-3 for the parts outside the CDR3, the full variable domain is DVKVTQSSRYLVKRTGEKVFLECVQDMDHENMFWYRQDPGLGLRLIYFSYDVKMKEKGDIPEGYSVSREKKERFSLILESASTNQTSMYLCASSFVERNTIYFGEGSWLTVV.

The sample holds many counts of this clonotype. The V call is TRBV7-8, the J call TRBJ1-6; 11 positions match TRBD1. The CDR3 sequence is 18 residues long. Germline V gene lookup returns CDR1 SGHVS and CDR2 FQNEAQ. V shed 4 bases, J shed 5 bases, and the junction held 10 bases outside the gene matches. The DNA for the CDR3 is TGTGCCAGCAGCTCGGACAGGGGGCTCGCTTTGGATAATTCACCCCTCCACTTT. Translating gives CASSSDRGLALDNSPLHF.

The chain links TRBV5-1 to TRBJ2-5; D uncertain. The CDR3 has 14 amino acids. Trimming stripped 4 bases from V and 5 bases from J, with 15 bases between. Germline values: CDR1 SGHRS, CDR2 YFSETQ. In nucleotides, the CDR3 is TGCGCCAGCAGCCCTCCTTTGGGCCGGGAGACCCAGTACTTC. Amino acid sequence: CASSPPLGRETQYF.

The chain uses TRBV28 and TRBJ2-7; 13 bases agree with TRBD2. Germline V gene lookup returns CDR1 MDHEN and CDR2 SYDVKM. V dropped 8 bases and J dropped 4; count of bases not matched to a gene: 8. There are 15 residues in the CDR3. As DNA, the CDR3 is TGTGCCAGCTGGACTAGCGGGAGATCGGGGTACGAGCAGTACTTC. Translating it yields CASWTSGRSGYEQYF.

This chain links TRBV18 with TRBJ2-1, with 7 positions matching TRBD1. J gave up 2 bases and V 4 bases, and 5 bases lay outside the gene matches. Germline V gene lookup returns CDR1 KGHSH and CDR2 LQKENI. CDR3 length: 15 residues. DNA of the CDR3: TGTGCCAGCTCACATCGGACAGGCACCTACAATGAGCAGTTCTTC. This sequence encodes CASSHRTGTYNEQFF.

The V call is TRBV10-3, the J call TRBJ2-7; 9 positions agree with TRBD1. Germline values: CDR1 ENHRY, CDR2 SYGVKD. CDR3 length equals 13 residues. V lost 5 bases and J lost 5; bases outside the gene matches: 4. CDR3 in amino acids: CAISRDRVDEQYF. Here the CDR3 DNA reads TGTGCCATCAGTAGGGACAGGGTAGACGAGCAGTACTTC.

The chain uses TRBV5-1 and TRBJ1-1; TRBD1 aligns across 7 bases. J gave up 0 bases and V 5 bases, and 7 bases lay outside the gene matches. The germline gives CDR1 SGHRS, CDR2 YFSETQ. This CDR3 has 15 residues. CDR3: CASRGAGQLNTEAFF. The CDR3 nucleotides read TGCGCCAGCAGGGGGGCGGGACAGTTGAACACTGAAGCTTTCTTT.

The chain couples TRBV29-1 to TRBJ2-2; TRBD2 aligns across 9 bases. With 7 bases clipped from V and 2 bases from J, the junction kept 8 bases outside the gene matches. The CDR3 loop spans 15 amino acids. Looked up from germline, CDR1 is SQVTM and CDR2 is ANQGSEA. CDR3 amino acids: CSATSTSGNTGELFF. CDR3 DNA: TGCAGCGCGACCTCGACTAGCGGAAACACCGGGGAGCTGTTTTTT.

The J gene is TRBJ2-3, the V gene TRBV7-7, with D possibly being TRBD2 (6 bases). The V gene lost 5 bases and the J gene lost 4 bases, with 13 bases spanning the gap. This CDR3 has 14 residues. Germline CDR1 SSHAT, CDR2 FNYEAQ (reference sequence). As DNA, the CDR3 is TGTGCCAGCAGCCGCAACACGGGGGCAGATACGCAGTATTTT. This gives the protein CASSRNTGADTQYF.

This clonotype was counted only a few times. The V call is TRBV7-2, the J call TRBJ1-2; weak D call: TRBD1 (6 bases). V was shortened by 3 bases and J by 4 bases, with 18 bases between the two germline ends. The germline gives CDR1 SGHTA, CDR2 FQGNSA. CDR3 size: 16 residues. The chain's CDR3 is CASSLARGRRGYGYTF. The CDR3 nucleotides read TGTGCCAGCAGCTTGGCCAGGGGTAGGAGGGGCTATGGCTACACCTTC.

V usage is TRBV20-1 and J usage is TRBJ1-1; D gene ambiguous. V was cut by 8 bases and J by 3 bases, with 19 bases left in between. The CDR3 is 14 amino acids. Germline CDR1 DFQATT, CDR2 SNEGSKA (reference sequence). The CDR3 DNA reads TGCAGTACACTAAGGATTTCGACGGACACTGAAGCTTTCTTT. Translation gives CSTLRISTDTEAFF.

This chain joins TRBV9 and TRBJ2-3; 9 bases are shared with TRBD2. CDR3 length: 17 residues. The germline CDR1 and CDR2 sequences are SGDLS and YYNGEE. V shed 0 bases, J shed 0 bases, and the junction held 5 bases outside the gene matches. The DNA of the CDR3 is TGTGCCAGCAGCGTAGGCCCGACTAGCGGTAGCACAGATACGCAGTATTTT. This codes for CASSVGPTSGSTDTQYF.

This clonotype has a count of ten or more. This chain uses TRBV6-1 with TRBJ1-5, with TRBD1 identical over 7 bases. The CDR3 spans 14 residues. Germline CDR1 is MNHNS and CDR2 is SASEGT. Trimming cost V 7 bases and J 7 bases; bases outside gene matches: 10. CDR3 nucleotide sequence: TGTGCCAGCACCTCACAGGGGAGGGGGCAGCCCCAGCATTTT. Translated, it gives CASTSQGRGQPQHF.